The 4 T cell receptor beta chains below come from one sample, sequenced in a study of T cell clonality in common variable immunodeficiency. Sequencing was performed with immunoSEQ multiplex PCR; in TCRdb, only in-frame clones are kept and a portion is missing. Observed in the sample are approximately 42,000 clones, none of them singletons. Sequencing was carried out using peripheral blood mononuclear cells. The receptors were sampled from a person aged 18 to 70 in good health.

The table lists this clone with many counts. Sequence at one end of the junction differs from germline and may be a read error. The CDR3 end is not reached by the read, which stops 3 residues before it; the germline J gene fills it in. The chain employs TRBV4-2 and TRBJ2-1; perhaps TRBD2 as D (5 bases). Germline V CDR1 and CDR2: LGHNA, YNFKEQ. The CDR3 spans 16 residues. The CDR3 is CASSLSAASSYNEQFF. CDR3 DNA (partial): TGCGCCAGCAGCCTATCAGCGGCGAGCTCCTACAATGAG.

This clone has a count of ten or more. The junction shows a germline mismatch at one end, possibly a read error. This CDR3 is also generated by other DNA sequences in the sample. The CDR3 spells CASSPRLSGLRSTDTQYF. CDR3 DNA (partial): TGCGCCAGCAGCCCACGGTTATCGGGTTTAAGGAGCACGGATACG. This chain connects TRBV5-1 to TRBJ2-3; no clear D. The CDR3 is cut off 3 residues early in the read; its end comes from the germline J gene. The CDR3 extends over 18 amino acids. The germline CDR1 and CDR2 sequences are SGHRS and YFSETQ.

A few counts support this clone. The read ends 3 residues before the CDR3 terminus; that terminus is restored from the germline J gene. V usage is TRBV7-9 and J usage is TRBJ2-7, with 7 positions matching TRBD1. V trimming: 3 bases; J trimming: 3 bases; junction bases outside the gene matches: 8. The CDR3 has 15 amino acids. Germline CDR1 and CDR2: SEHNR and FQNEAQ (reference sequence). The CDR3 loop reads CASSFGRTGSYEQYF. The DNA read from the CDR3 is TGTGCCAGCAGCTTCGGCCGGACAGGTAGCTACGAG.

This clone was found many times. The CDR3 end falls 3 residues outside the read, so it is completed with the germline J gene. V and J are TRBV2 and TRBJ2-1; 7 positions agree with TRBD2. The CDR3 totals 15 residues. The junction had 1 base not matched to a gene; V was cut back by 2 bases and J by 0 bases. Germline V gene data show CDR1 as SNHLY and CDR2 as FYNNEI. The part of the CDR3 DNA that was read is TGTGCCAGCAGTGAACTAGCGGACTCCTACAATGAG. It yields the protein CASSELADSYNE. The entire CDR3 reads CASSELADSYNEQFF.